A selection of T cell receptor beta chains follows, all from one sample in a study of T cell changes during pregnancy in multiple sclerosis. Data came from immunoSEQ multiplex PCR; TCRdb stores just in-frame clones and leaves some out. The sample consists of tens of thousands of clones, around 89% of them appearing once. The specimen comprised CD8+ T cells from peripheral blood mononuclear cells, sampled in the third trimester of pregnancy. The receptors were gathered from a female donor with multiple sclerosis, enrolled in a pregnancy study. The CDR3 runs from the conserved cysteine through the conserved F or W. D genes are given only for firm matches. For some rows the clone size is stated as once, few or many, or as a class when expanded; others skip it.

DNA,CDR3,D,size,J,V
TGTGCCAGCAGCCCGCCCCTCGGGGGGCGATCCTACAATGAGCAGTTCTTC,CASSPPLGGRSYNEQFF,.,.,TRBJ2-1,TRBV9
TGTGCCAGCAGCTCTAGCTCCTACGAGCAGTACTTC,CASSSSSYEQYF,.,many,TRBJ2-7,TRBV7-6
TGTGCCAGCAGCTCTCTAGCGGGGCCTTACAATGAGCAGTTCTTC,CASSSLAGPYNEQFF,TRBD2,.,TRBJ2-1,TRBV7-3
TGTGCCAGTAACCCTGACAGGGGGCGAAGTCAGCCCCAGCATTTT,CASNPDRGRSQPQHF,TRBD1,.,TRBJ1-5,TRBV19
TGTGCCAGCAGCACGGACAGCTACGAGCAGTACTTC,CASSTDSYEQYF,.,.,TRBJ2-7,TRBV6-5
TGCGCCAGCAGCTTTGGACTAGCGGGCTCGAACACCGGGGAGCTGTTTTTT,CASSFGLAGSNTGELFF,TRBD2,.,TRBJ2-2,TRBV5-1
TGTGCCAGCAGTGAAGCGAGGACAGGGCGGTCGGTAGCTAATGAAAAACTGTTTTTT,CASSEARTGRSVANEKLFF,TRBD1,.,TRBJ1-4,TRBV6-1
TGTGCCTGGAGTGTACCGGGGAGGGGATCCTATGGCTACACCTTC,CAWSVPGRGSYGYTF,.,few,TRBJ1-2,TRBV30
TGTGCCAGCAGCCTAAACTACGAGCAGTACTTC,CASSLNYEQYF,.,few,TRBJ2-7,TRBV11-2
TGTGCCAGCTCACCATCCTCGAGCACTGAAGCTTTCTTT,CASSPSSSTEAFF,.,.,TRBJ1-1,TRBV18
TGTGCCATCAGGACAACCCCTGACAGGGGAATTTTCGGTGTATACGAGCAGTACTTC,CAIRTTPDRGIFGVYEQYF,TRBD1,.,TRBJ2-7,TRBV10-3
TGTGCCAGCAGCCCTCGTGACTCGGGGAGCCACGAGCAGTACTTC,CASSPRDSGSHEQYF,.,.,TRBJ2-7,TRBV7-6
TGTGCCAGCAGCCCCCCGAGGGAGGTGGGAACTGAAGCTTTCTTT,CASSPPREVGTEAFF,.,once,TRBJ1-1,TRBV7-6
TGTGCCAGCAGGCACCCAAAGGGGGCTAATGAAAAACTGTTTTTT,CASRHPKGANEKLFF,.,.,TRBJ1-4,TRBV14
TGTGCCTCGGGGTATGGGAATGAAAAACTGTTTTTT,CASGYGNEKLFF,.,.,TRBJ1-4,TRBV30
TGTGCCAGTAGTAACCCTCCGACAGGGACTTATGGCTACACCTTC,CASSNPPTGTYGYTF,TRBD1,.,TRBJ1-2,TRBV19
TGTGCCAGCAGCCAAGAGAATAGCGGGGGGATCACCTACAATGAGCAGTTCTTC,CASSQENSGGITYNEQFF,TRBD2,medium-sized,TRBJ2-1,TRBV4-2
TGTGCCAGCAGTTTTGCCGGGGGGTACGAGCAGTACTTC,CASSFAGGYEQYF,TRBD2,.,TRBJ2-7,TRBV6-5
TGTGCCAGCAGCCAAGTGCCAGGGCTTAGAGAGACCCAGTACTTC,CASSQVPGLRETQYF,.,.,TRBJ2-5,TRBV14
TGTGCCAGCAGCTCAGTGCGGGGGGCCTACGAGCAGTACTTC,CASSSVRGAYEQYF,TRBD2,.,TRBJ2-7,TRBV4-2
TGTGCCAGTAGTATAGGGGACAGCGCCGAGCAGTACTTC,CASSIGDSAEQYF,TRBD1,.,TRBJ2-7,TRBV19
TGTGCCAGTAGTAAAGTTTGGCGGGAAGGAAGAGATACGCAGTATTTT,CASSKVWREGRDTQYF,.,once,TRBJ2-3,TRBV19
TGTGCCAGTTCCCCGGGACACCATAGCAATCAGCCCCAGCATTTT,CASSPGHHSNQPQHF,.,.,TRBJ1-5,TRBV18
TGCGCCAGCAGCCAAGGGGCAGACACTGAAGCTTTCTTT,CASSQGADTEAFF,.,.,TRBJ1-1,TRBV4-1
TGTGCCAGCAGCCTGCCCCTGGGACAGATGAACACTGAAGCTTTCTTT,CASSLPLGQMNTEAFF,TRBD1,few,TRBJ1-1,TRBV5-4
TGTGCCAGCAGCGTATTCATGGCGGGGCAAGAGACCCAGTACTTC,CASSVFMAGQETQYF,.,.,TRBJ2-5,TRBV9
TGTGCCAGCAGTTACGGTGTGACCGGGGAGCTGTTTTTT,CASSYGVTGELFF,.,once,TRBJ2-2,TRBV5-4
TGTGCCAGTAGCCCAGATCGGGAGGCGTACAATGAGCAGTTCTTC,CASSPDREAYNEQFF,TRBD2,.,TRBJ2-1,TRBV19
TGTGCCAGCAGTTTGCCTAGCGGAGCCTACTACAATGAGCAGTTCTTC,CASSLPSGAYYNEQFF,TRBD2,.,TRBJ2-1,TRBV27
TGTGCCAGTAGTATAGCGGGACAGGGCTACGAGCAGTACTTC,CASSIAGQGYEQYF,TRBD1,hyperexpanded,TRBJ2-7,TRBV19
TGTGCCAGTAGTATCGGGACAGGCTCTGGAAACACCATATATTTT,CASSIGTGSGNTIYF,TRBD1,.,TRBJ1-3,TRBV19
TGTGCCTGGAGTGTAATAGAGTCTGAAGCTTTCTTT,CAWSVIESEAFF,.,.,TRBJ1-1,TRBV30
TGTGCCAGCAGTTACGGGCAGGGGAACCTCTACACCTTC,CASSYGQGNLYTF,.,.,TRBJ1-2,TRBV6-5
TGTGCCAGCAGTTTATGGAAAGGGGCTAGTTACGAGCAGTACTTC,CASSLWKGASYEQYF,.,few,TRBJ2-7,TRBV28
TGTGCCAGCGGAAGGGGGGGTGGGCAGCCCCAGCATTTT,CASGRGGGQPQHF,.,.,TRBJ1-5,TRBV2